This TCR beta chain derives from a study of CD8 T cells in ankylosing spondylitis. The ends were cut back, 7 bases at V and 0 bases at J, with 19 bases in the middle. This CDR3 spans 16 amino acids. CDR1 and CDR2 (germline): SQVTM, ANQGSEA. TCRdb reprocessed the 5' RACE reads via MiXCR and lists one record per CDR3 protein. Of approximately 260,000 distinct CDR3 sequences listed, 8.6% were seen once; the top ten hold approximately 6.2%. The sample taken for sequencing was blood, either unsorted or a sorted T cell fraction (not recorded which). The clonotype comes from a male donor with ankylosing spondylitis or in good health (not recorded which). The V call is TRBV29-1, the J call TRBJ1-3; D is perhaps TRBD1 (5 bases). CDR3 loop: CSALTVTLVSGNTIYF. The CDR3 coding sequence is TGCAGCGCTCTGACAGTGACACTGGTCTCTGGAAACACCATATATTTT.